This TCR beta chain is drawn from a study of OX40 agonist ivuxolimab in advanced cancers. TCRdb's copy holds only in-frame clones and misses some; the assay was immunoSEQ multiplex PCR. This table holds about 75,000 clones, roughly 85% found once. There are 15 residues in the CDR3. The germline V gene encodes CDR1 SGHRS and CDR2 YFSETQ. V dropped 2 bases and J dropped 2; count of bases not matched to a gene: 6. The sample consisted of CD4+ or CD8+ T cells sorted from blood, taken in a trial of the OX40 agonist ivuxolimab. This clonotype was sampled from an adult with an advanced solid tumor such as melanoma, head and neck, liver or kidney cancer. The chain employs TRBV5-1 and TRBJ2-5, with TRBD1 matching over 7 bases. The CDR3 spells CASSFTGQLQETQYF. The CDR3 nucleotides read TGCGCCAGCAGCTTCACGGGACAGTTACAAGAGACCCAGTACTTC.